The T cell receptor beta chain under discussion was sequenced for a study of early T cells in non-severe SARS-CoV-2 infection. TCRdb ran MiXCR on the 5' RACE reads and lists one entry per CDR3 protein. This sample has 22,000 or so distinct CDR3 sequences, with roughly 4.4% found just once. This clonotype was observed many times. The ends lost 4 bases at V and 2 bases at J; junction bases unmatched: 8. The CDR3 runs to 14 residues. CDR1 SQVTM and CDR2 ANQGSEA come from the germline V gene. The sequencing input was whole blood. The chain couples TRBV29-1 to TRBJ2-7, with 7 bases identical to TRBD2. The clonotype comes from an adult who was a healthcare worker with PCR-confirmed SARS-CoV-2 infection or an uninfected control (not recorded which). CDR3 residues: CSVAVGGSTYEQYF. Written as DNA, the CDR3 is TGCAGCGTTGCCGTCGGGGGGAGCACCTACGAGCAGTACTTC.